This T cell receptor (beta chain) stems from a study of Tregs in tolerant kidney transplant recipients. Study-wide results and caveats: The most relevant donor-specific Treg TCRbeta repertoire apparently came from expansion with activated donor B cells. Changing PCR primers prevented nucleotide comparison between some patients' samples.

The CDR3 extends over 13 amino acids. V dropped 7 bases and J dropped 3 bases, with 9 bases sitting between them. Germline V gene lookup returns CDR1 ENHRY and CDR2 SYGVKD. A remark on this clone: Antigen: not known.

Measured with immunoSEQ multiplex PCR; TCRdb has only the in-frame clones, and not every one. This sample has fewer than 100,000 clones, with approximately 93% found just once. The TCR comes from a human donor who received a combined kidney and bone marrow transplant. The chain uses TRBV10-3 and TRBJ2-2, with a possible D match to TRBD1 (5 bases). The specimen was CD4+ T cells from blood, collected before the transplant. CDR3 amino acids: CAINQQDTGELFF. DNA for the CDR3: TGTGCCATCAACCAACAGGACACCGGGGAGCTGTTTTTT.